This T cell receptor beta chain was retrieved from a study of T cell changes during pregnancy in multiple sclerosis. Trimming took 6 bases from V and 5 from J, leaving 13 bases between them. The CDR3 spans 13 residues. The germline V gene encodes CDR1 MGHRA and CDR2 YSYEKL. Sequencing used immunoSEQ multiplex PCR; TCRdb keeps in-frame clones, though not all of them. Seen here are about 41,000 clones, over 90% observed once, and the top ten hold about 7%. The clonotype was recovered from a female donor with multiple sclerosis, enrolled in a pregnancy study. V gene TRBV4-1 combines with J gene TRBJ1-1, with D unclear. Sequencing was performed on CD8+ T cells from peripheral blood mononuclear cells, taken in the third trimester of pregnancy. The CDR3 region is CASSQHSGTEAFF. The CDR3 DNA is TGCGCCAGCAGTCAACACTCGGGGACTGAAGCTTTCTTT.